This TCR beta chain was found in a study of blood T cell repertoires in COVID-19. Study at large: COVID-19 samples, acute and convalescent, were from the United States, Italy and Spain. The cDNA or gDNA used as material had been derived from T cells, B-cell-depleted T cells, or PBMCs.

With V trimmed by 5 bases and J by 1 base, 3 bases remained unmatched. The CDR3 is 14 residues long. The germline V gene has CDR1 SGHAT and CDR2 FQNNGV. Per the authors' pipeline: Estimation of nucleated cell counts was performed using reference gene primer amplification. Here immunoSEQ multiplex PCR was the method, and the copy in TCRdb shows in-frame clones only, minus some. V, J and clone size reflect that table, while D and trimming were determined from the DNA. The sample records 20,000 to 25,000 clones, approximately 79% being singletons. The chain recombines TRBV11-2 with TRBJ2-7; TRBD2 agrees at 9 bases. Specimen: peripheral blood. The TCR was taken from a woman of 80 years or more with acute or convalescent COVID-19. The CDR3 region is CASSVAGVSYEQYF. The CDR3 nucleotides are TGTGCCAGCAGCGTAGCGGGAGTATCCTACGAGCAGTACTTC.